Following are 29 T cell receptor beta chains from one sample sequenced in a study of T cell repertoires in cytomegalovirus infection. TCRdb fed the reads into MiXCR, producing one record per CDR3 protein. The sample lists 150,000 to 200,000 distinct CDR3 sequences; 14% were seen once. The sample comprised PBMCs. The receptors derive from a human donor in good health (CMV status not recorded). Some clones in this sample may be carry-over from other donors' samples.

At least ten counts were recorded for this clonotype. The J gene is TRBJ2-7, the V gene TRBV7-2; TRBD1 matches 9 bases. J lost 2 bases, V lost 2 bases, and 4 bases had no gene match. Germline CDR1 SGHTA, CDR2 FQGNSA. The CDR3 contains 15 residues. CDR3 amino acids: CASSLYGTGTYEQYF. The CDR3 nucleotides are TGTGCCAGCAGCTTATACGGGACAGGGACCTACGAGCAGTACTTC. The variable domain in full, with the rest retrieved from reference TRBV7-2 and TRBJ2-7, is GAGVSQSPSNKVTEKGKDVELRCDPISGHTALYWYRQSLGQGLEFLIYFQGNSAPDKSGLPSDRFSAERTGGSVSTLTIQRTQQEDSAVYLCASSLYGTGTYEQYFGPGTRLTVT.

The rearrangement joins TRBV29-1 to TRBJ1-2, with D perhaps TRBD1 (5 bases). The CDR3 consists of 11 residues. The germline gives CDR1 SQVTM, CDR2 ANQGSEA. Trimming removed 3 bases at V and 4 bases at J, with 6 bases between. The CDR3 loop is CSVEGTYGYTF. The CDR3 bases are TGCAGCGTTGAGGGGACCTATGGCTACACCTTC.

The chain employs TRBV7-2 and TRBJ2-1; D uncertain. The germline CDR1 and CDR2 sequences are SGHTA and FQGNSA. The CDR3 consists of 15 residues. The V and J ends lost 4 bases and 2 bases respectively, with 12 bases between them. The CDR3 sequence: CASSSRWVTYNEQFF. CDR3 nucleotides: TGTGCCAGCAGCTCCCGCTGGGTAACCTACAATGAGCAGTTCTTC.

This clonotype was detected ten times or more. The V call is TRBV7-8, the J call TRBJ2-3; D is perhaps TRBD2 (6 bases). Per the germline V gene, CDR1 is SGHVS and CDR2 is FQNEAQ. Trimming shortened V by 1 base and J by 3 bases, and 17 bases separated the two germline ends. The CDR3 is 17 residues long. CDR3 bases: TGTGCCAGCAGCTTAGTTGGGTGGGCGGGACGTACAGATACGCAGTATTTT. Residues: CASSLVGWAGRTDTQYF.

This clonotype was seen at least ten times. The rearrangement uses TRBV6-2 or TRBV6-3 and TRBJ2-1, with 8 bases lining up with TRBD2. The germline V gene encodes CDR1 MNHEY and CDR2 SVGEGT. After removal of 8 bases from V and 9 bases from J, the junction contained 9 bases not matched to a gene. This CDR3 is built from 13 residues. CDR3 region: CASSRGGRGEQFF. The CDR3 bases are TGTGCCAGCTCACGGGGGGGCCGAGGTGAGCAGTTCTTC.

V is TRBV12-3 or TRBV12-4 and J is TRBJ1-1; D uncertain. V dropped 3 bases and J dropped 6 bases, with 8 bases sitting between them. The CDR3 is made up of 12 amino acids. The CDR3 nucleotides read TGTGCCAGCAGTTTTAAGGGAGCTGAAGCTTTCTTT. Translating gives CASSFKGAEAFF.

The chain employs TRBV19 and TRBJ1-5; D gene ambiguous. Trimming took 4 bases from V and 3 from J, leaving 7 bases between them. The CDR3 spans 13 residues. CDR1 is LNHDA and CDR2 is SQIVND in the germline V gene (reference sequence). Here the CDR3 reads CASSTQINQPQHF. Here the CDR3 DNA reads TGTGCCAGTAGTACTCAGATCAATCAGCCCCAGCATTTT. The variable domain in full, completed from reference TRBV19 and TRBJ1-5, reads DGGITQSPKYLFRKEGQNVTLSCEQNLNHDAMYWYRQDPGQGLRLIYYSQIVNDFQKGDIAEGYSVSREKKESFPLTVTSAQKNPTAFYLCASSTQINQPQHFGDGTRLSIL.

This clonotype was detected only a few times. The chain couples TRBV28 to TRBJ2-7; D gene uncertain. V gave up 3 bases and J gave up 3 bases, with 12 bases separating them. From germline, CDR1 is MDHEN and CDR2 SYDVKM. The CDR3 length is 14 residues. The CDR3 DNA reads TGTGCCAGCAGTTTCGGATCTCAGTTCTACGAGCAGTACTTC. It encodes CASSFGSQFYEQYF.

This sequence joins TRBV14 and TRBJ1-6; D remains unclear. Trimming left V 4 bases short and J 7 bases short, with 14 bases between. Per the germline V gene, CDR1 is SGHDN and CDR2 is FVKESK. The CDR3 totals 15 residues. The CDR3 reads CASSRWTGLNSPLHF. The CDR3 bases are TGTGCCAGCAGCCGTTGGACGGGATTGAATTCACCCCTCCACTTT. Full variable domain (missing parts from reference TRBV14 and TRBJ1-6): EAGVTQFPSHSVIEKGQTVTLRCDPISGHDNLYWYRRVMGKEIKFLLHFVKESKQDESGMPNNRFLAERTGGTYSTLKVQPAELEDSGVYFCASSRWTGLNSPLHFGNGTRLTVT.

CDR3 sequence reads: CSARLAGGPYEQYF. In DNA, the CDR3 is TGCAGTGCAAGACTAGCGGGAGGACCGTACGAGCAGTACTTC. The chain is built from TRBV20-1 and TRBJ2-7; TRBD2 matches 13 bases. The CDR3 consists of 14 residues. The V segment lost 6 bases and the J segment 4 bases; nucleotides outside the gene matches: 6. The germline V gene has CDR1 DFQATT and CDR2 SNEGSKA (reference sequence).

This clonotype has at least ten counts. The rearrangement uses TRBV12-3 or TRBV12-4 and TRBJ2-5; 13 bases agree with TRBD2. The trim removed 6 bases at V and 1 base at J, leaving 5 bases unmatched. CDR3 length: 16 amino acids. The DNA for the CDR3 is TGTGCCAGCAGCGAACTAGCGGGAGGGCCCCAAGAGACCCAGTACTTC. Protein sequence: CASSELAGGPQETQYF.

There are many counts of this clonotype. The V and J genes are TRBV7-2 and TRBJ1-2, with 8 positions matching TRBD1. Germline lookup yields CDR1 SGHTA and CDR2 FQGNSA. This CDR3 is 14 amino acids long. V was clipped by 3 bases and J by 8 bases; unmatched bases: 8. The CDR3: CASSFQDRVGGYTF. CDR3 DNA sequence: TGTGCCAGCAGCTTCCAGGACAGGGTGGGGGGCTACACCTTC.

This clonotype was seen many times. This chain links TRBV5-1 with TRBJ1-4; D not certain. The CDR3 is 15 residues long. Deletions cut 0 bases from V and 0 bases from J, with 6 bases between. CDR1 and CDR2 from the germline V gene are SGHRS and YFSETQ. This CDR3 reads CASSLGLATNEKLFF. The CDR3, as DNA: TGCGCCAGCAGCTTGGGGCTTGCAACTAATGAAAAACTGTTTTTT.

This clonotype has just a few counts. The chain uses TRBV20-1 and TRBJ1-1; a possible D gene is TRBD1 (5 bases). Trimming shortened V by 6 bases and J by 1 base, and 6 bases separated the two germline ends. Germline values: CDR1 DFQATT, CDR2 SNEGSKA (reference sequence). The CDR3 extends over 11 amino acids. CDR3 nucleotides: TGCAGTGCCCAGGGGAACACTGAAGCTTTCTTT. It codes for CSAQGNTEAFF.

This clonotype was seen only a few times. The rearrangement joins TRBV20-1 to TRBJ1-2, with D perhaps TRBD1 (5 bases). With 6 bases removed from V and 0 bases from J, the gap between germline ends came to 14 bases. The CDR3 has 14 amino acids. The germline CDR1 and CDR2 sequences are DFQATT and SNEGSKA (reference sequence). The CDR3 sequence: CSARRGEANYGYTF. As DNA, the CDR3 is TGCAGTGCGAGGCGGGGGGAAGCTAACTATGGCTACACCTTC.

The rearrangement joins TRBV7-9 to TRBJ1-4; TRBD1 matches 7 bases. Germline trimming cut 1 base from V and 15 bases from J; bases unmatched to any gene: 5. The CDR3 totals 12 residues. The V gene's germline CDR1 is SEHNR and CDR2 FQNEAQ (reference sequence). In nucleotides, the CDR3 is TGTGCCAGCAGCTTAGGGACAGGACAGGTGTTTTTT. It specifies CASSLGTGQVFF.

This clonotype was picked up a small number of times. The CDR3 here is CASSLYRVNEDTQYF. The DNA for the CDR3 is TGTGCCAGCAGCTTGTACAGGGTCAACGAAGATACGCAGTATTTT. The chain links TRBV7-9 to TRBJ2-3, with a possible D match to TRBD1 (6 bases). V was trimmed by 3 bases and J by 5 bases, leaving 15 bases between them. The germline V gene has CDR1 SEHNR and CDR2 FQNEAQ (reference sequence). This CDR3 is 15 amino acids long.

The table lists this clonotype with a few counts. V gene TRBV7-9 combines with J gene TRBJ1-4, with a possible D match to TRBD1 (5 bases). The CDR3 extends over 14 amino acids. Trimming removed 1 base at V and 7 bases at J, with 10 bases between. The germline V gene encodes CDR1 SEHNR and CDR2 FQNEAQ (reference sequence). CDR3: CASSLEGQGEKLFF. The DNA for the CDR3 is TGTGCCAGCAGCTTAGAGGGGCAGGGTGAAAAACTGTTTTTT. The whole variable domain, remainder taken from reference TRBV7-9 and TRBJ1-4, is DTGVSQNPRHKITKRGQNVTFRCDPISEHNRLYWYRQTLGQGPEFLTYFQNEAQLEKSRLLSDRFSAERPKGSFSTLEIQRTEQGDSAMYLCASSLEGQGEKLFFGSGTQLSVL.

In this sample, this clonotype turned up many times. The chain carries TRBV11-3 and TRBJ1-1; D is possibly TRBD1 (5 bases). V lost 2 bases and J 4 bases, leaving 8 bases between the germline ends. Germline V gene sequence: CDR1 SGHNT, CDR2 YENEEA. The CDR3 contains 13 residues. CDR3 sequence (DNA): TGTGCCAGCAGCTTAACCAGGGTCACTGAAGCTTTCTTT. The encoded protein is CASSLTRVTEAFF.

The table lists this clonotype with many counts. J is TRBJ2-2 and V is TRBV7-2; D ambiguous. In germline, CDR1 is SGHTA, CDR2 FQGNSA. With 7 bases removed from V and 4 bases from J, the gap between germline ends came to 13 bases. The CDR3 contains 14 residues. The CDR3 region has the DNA TGTGCCAGCACCTCTTCTAGGCCCACCGGGGAGCTGTTTTTT. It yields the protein CASTSSRPTGELFF. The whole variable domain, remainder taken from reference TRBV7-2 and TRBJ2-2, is GAGVSQSPSNKVTEKGKDVELRCDPISGHTALYWYRQSLGQGLEFLIYFQGNSAPDKSGLPSDRFSAERTGGSVSTLTIQRTQQEDSAVYLCASTSSRPTGELFFGEGSRLTVL.

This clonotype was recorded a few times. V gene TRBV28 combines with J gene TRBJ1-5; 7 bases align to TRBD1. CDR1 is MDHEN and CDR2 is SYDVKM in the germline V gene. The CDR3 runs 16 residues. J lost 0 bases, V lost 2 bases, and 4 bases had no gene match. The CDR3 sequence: CASSLRRGYSNQPQHF. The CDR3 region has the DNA TGTGCCAGCAGTTTACGCAGGGGGTATAGCAATCAGCCCCAGCATTTT.

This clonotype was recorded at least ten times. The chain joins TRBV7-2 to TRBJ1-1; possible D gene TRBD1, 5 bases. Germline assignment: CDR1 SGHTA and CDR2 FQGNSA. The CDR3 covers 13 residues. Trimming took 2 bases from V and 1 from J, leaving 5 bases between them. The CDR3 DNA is TGTGCCAGCAGCTTAAGGGGGAACACTGAAGCTTTCTTT. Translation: CASSLRGNTEAFF.

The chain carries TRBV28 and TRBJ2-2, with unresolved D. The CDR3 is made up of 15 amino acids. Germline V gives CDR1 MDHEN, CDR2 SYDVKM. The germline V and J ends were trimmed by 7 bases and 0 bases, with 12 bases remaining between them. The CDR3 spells CASTQRQTNTGELFF. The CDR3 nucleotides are TGTGCCAGCACCCAGCGACAAACGAACACCGGGGAGCTGTTTTTT.

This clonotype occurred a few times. The CDR3 coding sequence is TGTGCCAGCAGTGAACGTTCAGGGGGCCCCTACGAGCAGTACTTC. This sequence encodes CASSERSGGPYEQYF. The J gene is TRBJ2-7, the V gene TRBV2; 8 bases are shared with TRBD1. V was pared by 2 bases and J by 2 bases, with 5 bases of the junction left unmatched. The V gene's germline CDR1 is SNHLY and CDR2 FYNNEI. This CDR3 region has 15 residues.

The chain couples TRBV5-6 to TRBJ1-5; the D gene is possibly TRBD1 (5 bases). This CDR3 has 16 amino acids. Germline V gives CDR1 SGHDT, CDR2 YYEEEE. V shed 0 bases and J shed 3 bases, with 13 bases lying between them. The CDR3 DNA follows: TGTGCCAGCAGCTTGGCCTCCGGGGGTTACAATCAGCCCCAGCATTTT. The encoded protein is CASSLASGGYNQPQHF.

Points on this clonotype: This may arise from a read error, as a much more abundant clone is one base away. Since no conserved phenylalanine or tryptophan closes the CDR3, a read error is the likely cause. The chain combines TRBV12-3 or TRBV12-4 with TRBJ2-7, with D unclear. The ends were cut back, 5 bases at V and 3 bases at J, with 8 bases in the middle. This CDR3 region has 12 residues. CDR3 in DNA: TGTGCCAGCAGTGGGGTCGTCTACGAGCAGTACTCC. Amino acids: CASSGVVYEQYS.

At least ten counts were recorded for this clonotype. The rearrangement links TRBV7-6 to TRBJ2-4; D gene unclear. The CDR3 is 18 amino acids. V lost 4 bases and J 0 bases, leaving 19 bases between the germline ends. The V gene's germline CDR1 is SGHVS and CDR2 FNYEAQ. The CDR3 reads CASSSKPPWVEAKNIQYF. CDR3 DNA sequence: TGTGCCAGCAGCTCTAAGCCCCCTTGGGTGGAAGCCAAAAACATTCAGTACTTC.

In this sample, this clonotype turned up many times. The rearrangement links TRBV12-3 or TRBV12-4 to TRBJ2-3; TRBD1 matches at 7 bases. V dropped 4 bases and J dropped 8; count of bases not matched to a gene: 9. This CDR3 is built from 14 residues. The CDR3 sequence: CASSSGGRGVTQYF. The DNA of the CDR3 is TGTGCCAGCAGTTCAGGGGGACGGGGAGTTACGCAGTATTTT.

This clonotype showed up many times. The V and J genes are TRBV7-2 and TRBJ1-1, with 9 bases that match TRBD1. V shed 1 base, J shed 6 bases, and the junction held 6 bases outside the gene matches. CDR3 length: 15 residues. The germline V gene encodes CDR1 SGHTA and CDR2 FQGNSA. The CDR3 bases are TGTGCCAGCAGCTTAGGGGGACAGGGTCGGGCTGAAGCTTTCTTT. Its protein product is CASSLGGQGRAEAFF.